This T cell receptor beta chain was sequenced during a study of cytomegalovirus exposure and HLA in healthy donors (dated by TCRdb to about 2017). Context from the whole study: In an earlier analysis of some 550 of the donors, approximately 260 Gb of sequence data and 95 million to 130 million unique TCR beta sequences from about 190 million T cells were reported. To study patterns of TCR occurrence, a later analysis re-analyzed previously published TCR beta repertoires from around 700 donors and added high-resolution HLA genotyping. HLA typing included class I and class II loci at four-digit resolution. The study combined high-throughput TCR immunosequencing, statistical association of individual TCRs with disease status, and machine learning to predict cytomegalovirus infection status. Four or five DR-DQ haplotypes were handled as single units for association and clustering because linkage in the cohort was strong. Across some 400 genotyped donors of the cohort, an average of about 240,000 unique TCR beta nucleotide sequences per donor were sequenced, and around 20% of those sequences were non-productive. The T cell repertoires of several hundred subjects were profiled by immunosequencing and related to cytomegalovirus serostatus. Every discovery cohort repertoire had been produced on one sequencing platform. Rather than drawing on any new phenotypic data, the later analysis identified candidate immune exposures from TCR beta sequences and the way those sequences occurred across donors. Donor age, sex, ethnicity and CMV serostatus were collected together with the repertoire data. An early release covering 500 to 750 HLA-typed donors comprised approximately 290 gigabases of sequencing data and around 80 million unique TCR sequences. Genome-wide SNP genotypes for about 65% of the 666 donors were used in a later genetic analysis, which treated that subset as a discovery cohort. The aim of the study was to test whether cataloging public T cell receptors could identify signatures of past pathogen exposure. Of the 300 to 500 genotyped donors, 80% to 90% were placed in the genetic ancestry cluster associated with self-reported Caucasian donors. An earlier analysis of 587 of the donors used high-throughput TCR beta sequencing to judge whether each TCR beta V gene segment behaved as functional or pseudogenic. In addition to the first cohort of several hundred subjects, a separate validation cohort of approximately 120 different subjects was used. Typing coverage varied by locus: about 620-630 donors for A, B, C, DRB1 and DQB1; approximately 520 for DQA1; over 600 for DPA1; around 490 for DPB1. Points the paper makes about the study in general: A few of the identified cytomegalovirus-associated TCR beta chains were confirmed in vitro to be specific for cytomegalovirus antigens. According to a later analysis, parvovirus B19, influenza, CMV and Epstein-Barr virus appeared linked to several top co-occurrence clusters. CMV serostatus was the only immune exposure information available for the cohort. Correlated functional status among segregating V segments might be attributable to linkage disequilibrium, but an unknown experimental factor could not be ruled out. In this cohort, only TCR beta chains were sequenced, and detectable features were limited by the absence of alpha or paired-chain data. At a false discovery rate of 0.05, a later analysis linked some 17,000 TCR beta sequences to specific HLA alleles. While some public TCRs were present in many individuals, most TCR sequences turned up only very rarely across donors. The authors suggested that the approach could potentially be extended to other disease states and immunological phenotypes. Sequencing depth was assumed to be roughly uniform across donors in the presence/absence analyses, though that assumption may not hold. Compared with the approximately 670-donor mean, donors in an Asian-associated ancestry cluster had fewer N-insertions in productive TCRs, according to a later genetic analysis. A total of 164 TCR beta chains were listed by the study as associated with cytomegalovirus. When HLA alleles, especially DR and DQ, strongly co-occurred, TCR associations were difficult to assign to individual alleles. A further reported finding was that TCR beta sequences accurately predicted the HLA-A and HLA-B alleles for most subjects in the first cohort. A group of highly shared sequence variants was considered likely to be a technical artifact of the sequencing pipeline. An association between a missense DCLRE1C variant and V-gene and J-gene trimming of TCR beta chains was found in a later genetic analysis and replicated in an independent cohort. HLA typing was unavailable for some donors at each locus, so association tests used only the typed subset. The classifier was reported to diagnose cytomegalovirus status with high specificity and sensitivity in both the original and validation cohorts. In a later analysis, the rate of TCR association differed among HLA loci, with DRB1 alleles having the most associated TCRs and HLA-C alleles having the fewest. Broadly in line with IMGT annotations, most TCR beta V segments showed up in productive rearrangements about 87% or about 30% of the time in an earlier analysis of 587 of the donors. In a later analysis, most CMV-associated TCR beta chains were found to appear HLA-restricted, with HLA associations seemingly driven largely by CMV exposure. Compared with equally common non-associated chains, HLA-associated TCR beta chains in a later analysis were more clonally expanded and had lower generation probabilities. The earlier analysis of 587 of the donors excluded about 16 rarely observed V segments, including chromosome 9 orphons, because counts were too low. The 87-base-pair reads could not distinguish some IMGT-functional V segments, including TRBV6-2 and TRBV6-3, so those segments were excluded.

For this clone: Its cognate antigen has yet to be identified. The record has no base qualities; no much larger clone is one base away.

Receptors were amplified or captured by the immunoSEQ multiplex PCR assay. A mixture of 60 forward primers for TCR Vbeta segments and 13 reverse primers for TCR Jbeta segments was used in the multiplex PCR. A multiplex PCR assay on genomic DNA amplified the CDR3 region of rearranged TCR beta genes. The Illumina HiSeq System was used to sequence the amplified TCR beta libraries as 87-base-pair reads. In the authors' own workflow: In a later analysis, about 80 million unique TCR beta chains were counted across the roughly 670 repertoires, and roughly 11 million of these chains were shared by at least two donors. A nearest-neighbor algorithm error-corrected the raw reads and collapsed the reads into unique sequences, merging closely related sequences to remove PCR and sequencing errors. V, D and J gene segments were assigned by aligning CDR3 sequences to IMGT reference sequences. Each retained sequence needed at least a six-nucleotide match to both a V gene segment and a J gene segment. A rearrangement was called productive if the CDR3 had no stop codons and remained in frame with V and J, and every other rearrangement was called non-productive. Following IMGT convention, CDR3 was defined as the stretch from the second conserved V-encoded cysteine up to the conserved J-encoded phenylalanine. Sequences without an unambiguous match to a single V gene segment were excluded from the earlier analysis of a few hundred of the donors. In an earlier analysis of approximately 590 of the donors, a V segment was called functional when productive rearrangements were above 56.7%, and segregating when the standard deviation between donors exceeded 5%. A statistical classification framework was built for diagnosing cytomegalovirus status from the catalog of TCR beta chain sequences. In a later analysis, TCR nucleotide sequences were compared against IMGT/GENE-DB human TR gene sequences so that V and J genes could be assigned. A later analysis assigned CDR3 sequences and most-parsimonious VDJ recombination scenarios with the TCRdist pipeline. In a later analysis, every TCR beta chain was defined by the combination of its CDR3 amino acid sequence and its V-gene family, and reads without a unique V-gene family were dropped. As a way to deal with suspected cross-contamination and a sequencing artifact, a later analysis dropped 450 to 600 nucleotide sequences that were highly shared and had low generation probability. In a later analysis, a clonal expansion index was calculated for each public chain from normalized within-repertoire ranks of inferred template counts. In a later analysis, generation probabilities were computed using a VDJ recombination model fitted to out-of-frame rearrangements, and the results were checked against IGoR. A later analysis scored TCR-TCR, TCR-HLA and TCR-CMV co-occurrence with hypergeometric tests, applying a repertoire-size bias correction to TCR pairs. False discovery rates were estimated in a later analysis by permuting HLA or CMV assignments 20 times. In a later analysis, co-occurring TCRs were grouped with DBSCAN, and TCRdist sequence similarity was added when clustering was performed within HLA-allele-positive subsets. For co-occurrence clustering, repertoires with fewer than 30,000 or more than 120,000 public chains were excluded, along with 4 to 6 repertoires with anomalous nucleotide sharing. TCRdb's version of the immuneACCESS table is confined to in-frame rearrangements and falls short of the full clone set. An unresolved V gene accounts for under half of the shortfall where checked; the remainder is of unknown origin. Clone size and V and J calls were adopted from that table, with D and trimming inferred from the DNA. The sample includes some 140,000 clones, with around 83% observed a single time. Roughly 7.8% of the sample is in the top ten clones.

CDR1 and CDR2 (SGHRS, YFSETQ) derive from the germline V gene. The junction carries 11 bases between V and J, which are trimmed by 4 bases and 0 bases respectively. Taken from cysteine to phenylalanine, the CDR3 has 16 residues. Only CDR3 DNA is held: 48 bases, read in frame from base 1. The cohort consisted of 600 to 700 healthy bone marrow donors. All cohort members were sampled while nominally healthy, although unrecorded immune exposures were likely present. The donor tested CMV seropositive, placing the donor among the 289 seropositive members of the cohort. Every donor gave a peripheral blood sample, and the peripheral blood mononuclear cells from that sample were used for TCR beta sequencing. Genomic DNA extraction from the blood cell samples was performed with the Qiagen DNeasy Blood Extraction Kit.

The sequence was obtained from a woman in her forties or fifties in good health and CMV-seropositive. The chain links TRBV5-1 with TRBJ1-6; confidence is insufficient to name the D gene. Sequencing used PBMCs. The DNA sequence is TGCGCCAGCAGCGCTGAGGCTCTCTCCTATAATTCACCCCTCCACTTT. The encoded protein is CASSAEALSYNSPLHF.